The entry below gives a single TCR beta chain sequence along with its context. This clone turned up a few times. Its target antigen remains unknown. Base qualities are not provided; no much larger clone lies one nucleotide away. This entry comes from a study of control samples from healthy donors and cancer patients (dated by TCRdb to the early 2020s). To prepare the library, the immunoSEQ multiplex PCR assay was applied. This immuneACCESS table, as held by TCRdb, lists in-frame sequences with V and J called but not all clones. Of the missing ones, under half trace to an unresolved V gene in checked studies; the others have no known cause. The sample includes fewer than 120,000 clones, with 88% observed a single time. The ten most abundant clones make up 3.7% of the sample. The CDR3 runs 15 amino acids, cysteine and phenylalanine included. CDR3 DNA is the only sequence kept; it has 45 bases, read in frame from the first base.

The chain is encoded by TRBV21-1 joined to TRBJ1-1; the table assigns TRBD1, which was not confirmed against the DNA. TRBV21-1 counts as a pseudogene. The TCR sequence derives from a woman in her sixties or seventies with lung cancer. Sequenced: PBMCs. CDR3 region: CASSKAGQLNTEAFF. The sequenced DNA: TGTGCCAGCAGCAAAGCAGGACAACTGAACACTGAAGCTTTCTTT.